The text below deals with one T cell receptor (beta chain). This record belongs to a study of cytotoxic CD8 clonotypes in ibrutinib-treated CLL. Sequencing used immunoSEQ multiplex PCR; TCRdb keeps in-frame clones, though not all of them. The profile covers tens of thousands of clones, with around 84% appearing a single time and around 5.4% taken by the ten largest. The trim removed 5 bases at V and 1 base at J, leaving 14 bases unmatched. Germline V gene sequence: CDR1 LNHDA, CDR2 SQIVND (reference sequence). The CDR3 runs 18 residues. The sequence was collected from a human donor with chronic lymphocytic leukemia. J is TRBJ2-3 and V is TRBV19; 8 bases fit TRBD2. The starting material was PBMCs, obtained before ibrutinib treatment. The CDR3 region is CASSLKAPTSGRTDTQYF. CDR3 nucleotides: TGTGCCAGTAGTTTAAAGGCTCCTACTAGCGGACGCACAGATACGCAGTATTTT.